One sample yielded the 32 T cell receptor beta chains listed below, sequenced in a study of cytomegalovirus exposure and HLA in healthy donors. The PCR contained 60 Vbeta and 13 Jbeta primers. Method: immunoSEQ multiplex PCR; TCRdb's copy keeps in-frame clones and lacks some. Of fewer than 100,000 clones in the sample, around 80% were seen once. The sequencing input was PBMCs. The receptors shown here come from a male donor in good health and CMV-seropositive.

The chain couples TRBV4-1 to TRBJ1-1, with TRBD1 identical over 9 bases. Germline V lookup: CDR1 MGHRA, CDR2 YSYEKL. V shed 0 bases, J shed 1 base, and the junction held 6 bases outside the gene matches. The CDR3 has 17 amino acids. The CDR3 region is CASSQDQQGAQNTEAFF. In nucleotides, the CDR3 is TGCGCCAGCAGCCAAGACCAACAGGGGGCACAGAACACTGAAGCTTTCTTT.

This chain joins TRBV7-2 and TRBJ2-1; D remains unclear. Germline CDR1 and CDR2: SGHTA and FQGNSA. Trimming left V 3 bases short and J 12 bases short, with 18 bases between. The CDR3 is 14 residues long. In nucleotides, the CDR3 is TGTGCCAGCAGCTTGTCCTCGTTGGGCCAATCGCAGTTCTTC. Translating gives CASSLSSLGQSQFF.

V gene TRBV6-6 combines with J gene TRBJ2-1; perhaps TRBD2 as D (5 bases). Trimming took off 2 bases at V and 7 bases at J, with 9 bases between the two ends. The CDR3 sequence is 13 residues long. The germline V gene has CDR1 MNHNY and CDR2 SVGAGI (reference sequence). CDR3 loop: CASSYGSRNEQFF. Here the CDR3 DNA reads TGTGCCAGCAGTTACGGGAGTCGGAATGAGCAGTTCTTC.

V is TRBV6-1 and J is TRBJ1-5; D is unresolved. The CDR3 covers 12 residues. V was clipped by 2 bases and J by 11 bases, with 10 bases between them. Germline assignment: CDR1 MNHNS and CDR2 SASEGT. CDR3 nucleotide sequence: TGTGCCAGCAGTGAAATCGTGGGAGCCCAGCATTTT. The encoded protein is CASSEIVGAQHF.

The CDR3 coding sequence is TGTGCCAGCAGTCCAGGGGGGACAGAAAATGAAAAACTGTTTTTT. Translating it yields CASSPGGTENEKLFF. The V call is TRBV28, the J call TRBJ1-4; 7 nucleotides agree with TRBD1. V dropped 5 bases and J dropped 5; count of bases not matched to a gene: 8. CDR1 is MDHEN, CDR2 SYDVKM, per germline. CDR3 length: 15 residues.

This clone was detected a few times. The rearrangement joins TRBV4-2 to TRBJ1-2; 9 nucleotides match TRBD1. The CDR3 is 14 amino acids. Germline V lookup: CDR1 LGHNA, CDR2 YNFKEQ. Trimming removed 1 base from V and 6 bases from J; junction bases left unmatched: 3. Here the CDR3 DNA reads TGTGCCAGCAGCCAAGCTGGACAGGGGCATGGCTACACCTTC. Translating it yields CASSQAGQGHGYTF.

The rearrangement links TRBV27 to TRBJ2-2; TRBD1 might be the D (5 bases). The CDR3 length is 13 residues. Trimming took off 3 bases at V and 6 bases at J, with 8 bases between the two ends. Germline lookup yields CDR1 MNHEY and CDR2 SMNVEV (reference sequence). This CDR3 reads CASSFQGSGELFF. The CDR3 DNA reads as TGTGCCAGCAGTTTTCAGGGTTCCGGGGAGCTGTTTTTT.

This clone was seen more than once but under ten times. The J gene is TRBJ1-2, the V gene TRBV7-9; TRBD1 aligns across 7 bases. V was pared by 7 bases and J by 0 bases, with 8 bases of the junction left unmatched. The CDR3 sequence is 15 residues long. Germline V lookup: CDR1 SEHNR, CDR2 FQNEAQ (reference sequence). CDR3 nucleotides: TGTGCCAGCACCCCTTCCGGGACAGCTAACTATGGCTACACCTTC. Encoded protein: CASTPSGTANYGYTF.

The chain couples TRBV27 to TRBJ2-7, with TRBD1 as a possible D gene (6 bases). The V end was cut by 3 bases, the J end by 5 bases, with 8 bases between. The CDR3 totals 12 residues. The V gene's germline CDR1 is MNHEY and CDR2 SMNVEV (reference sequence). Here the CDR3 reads CASSFRGNEQYF. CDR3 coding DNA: TGTGCCAGCAGTTTCAGGGGAAACGAGCAGTACTTC.

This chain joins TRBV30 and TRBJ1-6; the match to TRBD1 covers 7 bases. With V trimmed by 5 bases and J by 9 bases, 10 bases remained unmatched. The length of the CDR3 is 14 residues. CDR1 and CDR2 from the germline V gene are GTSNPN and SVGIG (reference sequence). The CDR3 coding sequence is TGTGCCTGGGGGCCAGACAGGGCGAGTTCACCCCTCCACTTT. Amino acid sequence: CAWGPDRASSPLHF.

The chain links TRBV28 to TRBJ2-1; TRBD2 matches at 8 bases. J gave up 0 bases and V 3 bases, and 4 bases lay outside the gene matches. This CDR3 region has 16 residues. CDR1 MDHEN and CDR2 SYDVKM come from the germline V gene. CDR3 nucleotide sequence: TGTGCCAGCAGTTTTATCGGGGGGGACTCCTACAATGAGCAGTTCTTC. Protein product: CASSFIGGDSYNEQFF.

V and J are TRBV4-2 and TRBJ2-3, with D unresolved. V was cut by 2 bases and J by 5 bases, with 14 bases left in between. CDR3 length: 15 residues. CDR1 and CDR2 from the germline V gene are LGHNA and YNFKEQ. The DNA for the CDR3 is TGTGCCAGCAGCCAACCCCTAACCTCCCAAGATACGCAGTATTTT. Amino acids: CASSQPLTSQDTQYF.

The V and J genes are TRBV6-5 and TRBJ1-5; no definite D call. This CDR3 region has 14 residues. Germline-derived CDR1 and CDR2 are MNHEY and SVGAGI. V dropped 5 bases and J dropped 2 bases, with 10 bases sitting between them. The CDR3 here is CASSEGSGNQPQHF. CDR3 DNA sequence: TGTGCCAGCAGTGAGGGATCAGGCAATCAGCCCCAGCATTTT.

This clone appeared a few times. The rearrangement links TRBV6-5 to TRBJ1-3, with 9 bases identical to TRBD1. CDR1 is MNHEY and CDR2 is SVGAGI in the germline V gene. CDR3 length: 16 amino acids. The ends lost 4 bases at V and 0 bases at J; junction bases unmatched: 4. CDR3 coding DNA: TGTGCCAGCAGTTGGGGACAGGGTGCCTCTGGAAACACCATATATTTT. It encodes CASSWGQGASGNTIYF.

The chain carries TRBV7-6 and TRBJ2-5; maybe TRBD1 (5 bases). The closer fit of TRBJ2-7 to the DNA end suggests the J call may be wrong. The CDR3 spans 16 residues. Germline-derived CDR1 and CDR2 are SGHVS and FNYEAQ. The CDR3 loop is CASSLSSGPNSYEQYF. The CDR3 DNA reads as TGTGCCAGCAGCTTAAGCTCAGGGCCGAACTCCTACGAGCAGTACTTC.

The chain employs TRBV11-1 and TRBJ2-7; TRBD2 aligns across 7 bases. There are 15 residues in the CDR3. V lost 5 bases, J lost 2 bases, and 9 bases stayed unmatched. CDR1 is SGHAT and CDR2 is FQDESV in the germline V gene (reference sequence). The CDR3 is CASSPRGDGTYEQYF. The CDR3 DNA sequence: TGTGCCAGCAGCCCCCGGGGGGACGGAACCTACGAGCAGTACTTC. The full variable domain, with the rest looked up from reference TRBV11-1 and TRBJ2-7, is EAEVAQSPRYKITEKSQAVAFWCDPISGHATLYWYRQILGQGPELLVQFQDESVVDDSQLPKDRFSAERLKGVDSTLKIQPAELGDSAMYLCASSPRGDGTYEQYFGPGTRLTVT.

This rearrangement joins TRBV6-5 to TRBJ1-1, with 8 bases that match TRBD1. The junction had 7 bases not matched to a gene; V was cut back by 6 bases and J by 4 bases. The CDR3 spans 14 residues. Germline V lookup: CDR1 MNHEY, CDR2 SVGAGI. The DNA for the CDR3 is TGTGCCAGCAGCCCGGACAGGGTGGTCACTGAAGCTTTCTTT. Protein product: CASSPDRVVTEAFF.

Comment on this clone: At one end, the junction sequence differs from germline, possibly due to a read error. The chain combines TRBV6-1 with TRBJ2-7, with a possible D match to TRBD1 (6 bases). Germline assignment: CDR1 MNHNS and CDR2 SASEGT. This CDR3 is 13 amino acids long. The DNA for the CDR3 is TGTGCCGCACTTGGGCAGGGGCGCTACCAGCAGTACTTC. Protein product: CAALGQGRYQQYF.

In DNA form, the CDR3 reads TGTGCCACCGAACAGGGCTCGAACACTGAAGCTTTCTTT. Protein sequence: CATEQGSNTEAFF. V gene TRBV19 combines with J gene TRBJ1-1, with D maybe TRBD1 (6 bases). The CDR3 totals 13 residues. The germline V gene encodes CDR1 LNHDA and CDR2 SQIVND (reference sequence). The ends were cut back, 10 bases at V and 1 base at J, with 13 bases in the middle. The full variable domain, in which reference TRBV19 and TRBJ1-1 provide the parts outside the CDR3, is DGGITQSPKYLFRKEGQNVTLSCEQNLNHDAMYWYRQDPGQGLRLIYYSQIVNDFQKGDIAEGYSVSREKKESFPLTVTSAQKNPTAFYLCATEQGSNTEAFFGQGTRLTVV.

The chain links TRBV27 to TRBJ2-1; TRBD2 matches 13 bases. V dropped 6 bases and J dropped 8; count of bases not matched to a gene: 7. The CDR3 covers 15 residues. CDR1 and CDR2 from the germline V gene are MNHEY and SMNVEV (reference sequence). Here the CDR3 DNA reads TGTGCCAGCAGATGGACTAGCGGGAGCACCGATGAGCAGTTCTTC. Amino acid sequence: CASRWTSGSTDEQFF.

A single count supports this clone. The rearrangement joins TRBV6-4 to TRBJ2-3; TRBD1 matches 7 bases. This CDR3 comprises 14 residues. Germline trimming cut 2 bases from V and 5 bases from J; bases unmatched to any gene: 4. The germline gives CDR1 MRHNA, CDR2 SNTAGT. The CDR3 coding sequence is TGTGCCAGCAGTGACGACGCAGGGGGAGATACGCAGTATTTT. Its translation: CASSDDAGGDTQYF.

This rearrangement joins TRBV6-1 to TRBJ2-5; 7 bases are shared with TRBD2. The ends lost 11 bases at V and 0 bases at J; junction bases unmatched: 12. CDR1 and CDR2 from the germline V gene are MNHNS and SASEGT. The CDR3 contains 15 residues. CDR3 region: CASLLGREYQETQYF. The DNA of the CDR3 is TGTGCCTCCCTATTAGGGCGGGAGTACCAAGAGACCCAGTACTTC.

The CDR3 is CASSLGTGGNTEAFF. The CDR3 region has the DNA TGTGCCAGCAGCCTGGGGACAGGGGGAAACACTGAAGCTTTCTTT. The rearrangement links TRBV5-5 to TRBJ1-1; 11 nucleotides agree with TRBD1. The germline CDR1 and CDR2 sequences are SGHKS and YYEKEE (reference sequence). J lost 2 bases, V lost 4 bases, and 4 bases had no gene match. The length of the CDR3 is 15 residues.

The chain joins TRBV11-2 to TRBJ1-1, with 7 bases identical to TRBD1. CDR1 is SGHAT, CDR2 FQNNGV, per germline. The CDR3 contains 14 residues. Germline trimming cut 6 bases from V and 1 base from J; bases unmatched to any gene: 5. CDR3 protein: CASRLDRTNTEAFF. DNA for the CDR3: TGTGCCAGCAGATTGGACAGGACGAACACTGAAGCTTTCTTT.

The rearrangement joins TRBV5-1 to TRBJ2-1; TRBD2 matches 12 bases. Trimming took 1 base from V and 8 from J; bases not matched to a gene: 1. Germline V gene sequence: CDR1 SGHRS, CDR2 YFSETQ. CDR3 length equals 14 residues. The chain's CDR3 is CASSLLAGGDEQFF. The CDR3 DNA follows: TGCGCCAGCAGCTTGCTAGCGGGGGGGGATGAGCAGTTCTTC.

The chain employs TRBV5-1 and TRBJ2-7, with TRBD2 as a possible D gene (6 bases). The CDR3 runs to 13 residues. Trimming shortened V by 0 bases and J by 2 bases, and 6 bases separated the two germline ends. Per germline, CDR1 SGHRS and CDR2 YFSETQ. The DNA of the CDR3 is TGCGCCAGCAGCTTGGGCGGGACCTACGAGCAGTACTTC. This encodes CASSLGGTYEQYF.

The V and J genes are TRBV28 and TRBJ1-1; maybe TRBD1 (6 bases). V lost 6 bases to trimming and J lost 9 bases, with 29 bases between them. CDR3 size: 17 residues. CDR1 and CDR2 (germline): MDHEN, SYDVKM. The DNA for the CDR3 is TGTGCCAGCAGCTCAACAGGGTCGAGAGGTATTTCGGTACAAGCTTTCTTT. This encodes CASSSTGSRGISVQAFF.

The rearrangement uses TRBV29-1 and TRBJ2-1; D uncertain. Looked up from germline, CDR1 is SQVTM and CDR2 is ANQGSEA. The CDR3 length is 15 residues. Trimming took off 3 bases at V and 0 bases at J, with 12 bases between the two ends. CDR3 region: CSVDSGVRSYNEQFF. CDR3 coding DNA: TGCAGCGTTGACAGTGGAGTCCGCTCCTACAATGAGCAGTTCTTC.

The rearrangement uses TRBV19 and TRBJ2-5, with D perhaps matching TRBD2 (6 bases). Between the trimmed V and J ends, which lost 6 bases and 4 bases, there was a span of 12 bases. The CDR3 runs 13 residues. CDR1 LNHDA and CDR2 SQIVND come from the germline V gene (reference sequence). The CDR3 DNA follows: TGTGCCAGTAGCGCGCGGAGGGGAGAGACCCAGTACTTC. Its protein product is CASSARRGETQYF.

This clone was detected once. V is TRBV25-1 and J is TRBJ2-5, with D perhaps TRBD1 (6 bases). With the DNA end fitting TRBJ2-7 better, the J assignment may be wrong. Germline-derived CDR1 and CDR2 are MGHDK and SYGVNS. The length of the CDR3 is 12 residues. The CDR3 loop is CASSELGGEQYF. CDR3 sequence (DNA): TGTGCCAGCAGTGAATTAGGGGGCGAGCAGTACTTC.

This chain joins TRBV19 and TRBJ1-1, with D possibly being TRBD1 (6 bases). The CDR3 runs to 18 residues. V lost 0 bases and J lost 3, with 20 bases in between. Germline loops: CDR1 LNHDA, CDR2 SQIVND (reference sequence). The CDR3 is CASSIDRRVYRDDTEAFF. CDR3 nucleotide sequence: TGTGCCAGTAGTATAGATCGCCGGGTTTACAGGGATGACACTGAAGCTTTCTTT.

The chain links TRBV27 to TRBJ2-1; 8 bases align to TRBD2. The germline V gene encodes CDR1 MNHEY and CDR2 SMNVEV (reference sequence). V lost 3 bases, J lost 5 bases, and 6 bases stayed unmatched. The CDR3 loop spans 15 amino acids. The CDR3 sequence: CASSFASGGNNEQFF. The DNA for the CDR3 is TGTGCCAGCAGTTTCGCGAGCGGGGGAAACAATGAGCAGTTCTTC.